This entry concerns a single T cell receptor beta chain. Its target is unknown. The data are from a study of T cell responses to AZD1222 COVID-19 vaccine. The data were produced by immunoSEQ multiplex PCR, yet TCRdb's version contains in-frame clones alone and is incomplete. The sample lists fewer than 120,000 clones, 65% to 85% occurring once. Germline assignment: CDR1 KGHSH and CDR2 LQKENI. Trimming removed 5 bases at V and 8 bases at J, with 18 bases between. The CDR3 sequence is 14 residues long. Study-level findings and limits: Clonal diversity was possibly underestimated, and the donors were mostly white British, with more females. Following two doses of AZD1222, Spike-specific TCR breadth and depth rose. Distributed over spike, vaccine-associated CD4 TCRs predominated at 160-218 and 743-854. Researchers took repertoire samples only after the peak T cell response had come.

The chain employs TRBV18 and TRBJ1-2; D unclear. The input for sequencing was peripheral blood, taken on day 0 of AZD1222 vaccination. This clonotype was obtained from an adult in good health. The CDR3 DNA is TGTGCCAGCTCAGCATTGACATCTCAAAGGGGCTACACCTTC. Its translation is CASSALTSQRGYTF.